This TCR beta chain derives from a study of T cell responses to AZD1222 COVID-19 vaccine. Regarding the study as a whole: Reportedly, nearly half the spike-specific TCRs target unmutated variant regions. At 160-218 and 743-854, vaccine-associated CD4 TCRs were dominant, and they spanned spike. Possibly, clonal diversity was underestimated; donors were largely white British and included more females.

The CDR3 covers 16 residues. The V end was cut by 5 bases, the J end by 0 bases, with 16 bases between. CDR1 and CDR2 (germline): LNHDA, SQIVND (reference sequence). Doses given second, at about 4 or about 12 weeks, were pooled. As concerns this clone: Its target is unknown.

Sequencing used immunoSEQ multiplex PCR; TCRdb keeps in-frame clones, though not all of them. Seen here are 70,000 to 95,000 clones, more than 70% observed once, and the top ten hold about 7.1%. The sequences come from peripheral blood, collected 28 days after the second AZD1222 dose. The chain is built from TRBV19 and TRBJ1-2; D remains ambiguous. The clonotype originates from an adult who received the AZD1222 COVID-19 vaccine. The CDR3, as DNA: TGTGCCAGTAGTTCCCGCGGAGACCCTACTAACTATGGCTACACCTTC. Protein: CASSSRGDPTNYGYTF.